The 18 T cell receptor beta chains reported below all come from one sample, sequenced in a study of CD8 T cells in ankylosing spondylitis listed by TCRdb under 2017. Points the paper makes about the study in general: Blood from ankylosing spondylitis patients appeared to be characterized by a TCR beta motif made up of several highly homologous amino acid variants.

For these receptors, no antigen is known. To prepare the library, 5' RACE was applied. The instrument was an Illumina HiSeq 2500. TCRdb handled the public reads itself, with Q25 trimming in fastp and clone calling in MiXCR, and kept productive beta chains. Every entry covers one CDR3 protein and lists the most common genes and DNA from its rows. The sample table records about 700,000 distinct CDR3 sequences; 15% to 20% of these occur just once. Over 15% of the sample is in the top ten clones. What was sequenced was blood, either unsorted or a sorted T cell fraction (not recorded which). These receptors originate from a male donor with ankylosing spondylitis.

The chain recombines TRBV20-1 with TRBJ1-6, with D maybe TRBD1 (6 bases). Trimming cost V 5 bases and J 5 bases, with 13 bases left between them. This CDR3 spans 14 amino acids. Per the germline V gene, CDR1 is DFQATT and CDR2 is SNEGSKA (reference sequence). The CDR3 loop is CSASGQLHNSPLHF. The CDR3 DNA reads TGCAGTGCTTCTGGACAGCTCCATAATTCACCCCTCCACTTT.

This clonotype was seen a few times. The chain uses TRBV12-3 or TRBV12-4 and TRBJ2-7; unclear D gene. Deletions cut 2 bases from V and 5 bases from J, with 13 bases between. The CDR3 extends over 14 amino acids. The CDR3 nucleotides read TGTGCCAGCAGTTTATTGGCAGTTCTCCACGAGCAGTACTTC. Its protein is CASSLLAVLHEQYF.

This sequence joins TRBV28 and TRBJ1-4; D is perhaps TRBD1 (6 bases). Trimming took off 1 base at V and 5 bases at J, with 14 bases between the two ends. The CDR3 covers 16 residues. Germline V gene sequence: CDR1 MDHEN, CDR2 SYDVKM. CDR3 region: CASSLSTGKKNEKLFF. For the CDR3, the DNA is TGTGCCAGCAGTTTATCGACAGGCAAAAAGAATGAAAAACTGTTTTTT.

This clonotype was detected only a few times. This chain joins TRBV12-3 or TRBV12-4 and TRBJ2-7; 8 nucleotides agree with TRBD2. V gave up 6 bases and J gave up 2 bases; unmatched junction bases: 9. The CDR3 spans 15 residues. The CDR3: CASSPQLAVTYEQYF. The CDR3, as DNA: TGTGCCAGCAGCCCCCAACTAGCGGTTACCTACGAGCAGTACTTC.

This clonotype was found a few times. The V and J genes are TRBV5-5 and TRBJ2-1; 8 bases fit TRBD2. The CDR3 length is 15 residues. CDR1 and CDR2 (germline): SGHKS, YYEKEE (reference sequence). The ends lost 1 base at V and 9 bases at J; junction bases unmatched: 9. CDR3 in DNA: TGTGCCAGCAGCTTGACAGCGGGAGTTAAGGCTGAGCAGTTCTTC. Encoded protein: CASSLTAGVKAEQFF.

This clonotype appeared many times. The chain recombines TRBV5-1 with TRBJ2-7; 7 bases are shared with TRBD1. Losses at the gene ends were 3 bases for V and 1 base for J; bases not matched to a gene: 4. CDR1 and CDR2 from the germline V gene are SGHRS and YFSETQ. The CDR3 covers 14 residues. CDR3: CASSSLTGSYEQYF. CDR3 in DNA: TGCGCCAGCAGCTCCCTGACAGGGTCCTACGAGCAGTACTTC.

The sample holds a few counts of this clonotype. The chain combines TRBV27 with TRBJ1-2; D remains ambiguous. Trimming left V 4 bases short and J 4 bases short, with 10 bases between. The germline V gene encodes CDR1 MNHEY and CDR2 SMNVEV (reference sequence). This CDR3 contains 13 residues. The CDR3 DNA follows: TGTGCCAGCAGTTCCAGCAATCTCTATGGCTACACCTTC. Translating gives CASSSSNLYGYTF.

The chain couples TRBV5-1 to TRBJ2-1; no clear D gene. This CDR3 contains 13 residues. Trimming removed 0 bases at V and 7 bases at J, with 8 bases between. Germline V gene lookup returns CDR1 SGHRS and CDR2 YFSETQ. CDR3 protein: CASSLADPNEQFF. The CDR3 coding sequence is TGCGCCAGCAGCTTGGCCGATCCGAATGAGCAGTTCTTC.

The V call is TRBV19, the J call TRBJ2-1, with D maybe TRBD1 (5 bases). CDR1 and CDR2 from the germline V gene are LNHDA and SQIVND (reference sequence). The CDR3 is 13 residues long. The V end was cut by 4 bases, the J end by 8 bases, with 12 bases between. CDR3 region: CASSTSGWDEQFF. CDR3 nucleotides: TGTGCCAGTAGTACCTCAGGGTGGGATGAGCAGTTCTTC.

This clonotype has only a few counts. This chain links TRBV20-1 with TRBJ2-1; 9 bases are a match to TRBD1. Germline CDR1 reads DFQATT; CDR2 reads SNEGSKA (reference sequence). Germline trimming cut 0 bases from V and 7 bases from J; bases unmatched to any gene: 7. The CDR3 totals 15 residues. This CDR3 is CSARDGQGIMNEQFF. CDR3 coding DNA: TGCAGTGCTAGAGACGGACAGGGGATTATGAATGAGCAGTTCTTC.

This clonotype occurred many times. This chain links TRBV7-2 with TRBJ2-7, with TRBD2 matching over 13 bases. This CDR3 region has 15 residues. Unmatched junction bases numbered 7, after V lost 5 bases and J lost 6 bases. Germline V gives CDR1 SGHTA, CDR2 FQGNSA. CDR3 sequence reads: CASSQGLAGVSEQYF. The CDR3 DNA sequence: TGTGCCAGCAGCCAAGGACTAGCGGGAGTATCCGAGCAGTACTTC.

This CDR3 is CASSLRGTSGGSYNEQFF. The CDR3 DNA follows: TGTGCCAGCAGTTTAAGGGGGACTAGCGGGGGCTCCTACAATGAGCAGTTCTTC. The rearrangement links TRBV12-3 or TRBV12-4 to TRBJ2-1; TRBD2 matches 14 bases. There are 18 residues in the CDR3. The J segment lost 0 bases and the V segment lost 2 bases, leaving 3 bases of the junction unmatched.

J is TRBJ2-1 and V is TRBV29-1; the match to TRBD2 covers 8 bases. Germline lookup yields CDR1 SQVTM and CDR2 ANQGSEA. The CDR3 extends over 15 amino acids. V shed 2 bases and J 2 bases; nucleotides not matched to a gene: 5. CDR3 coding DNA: TGCAGCGTTGAACCGGGACTAGGTCCCTACAATGAGCAGTTCTTC. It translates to CSVEPGLGPYNEQFF.

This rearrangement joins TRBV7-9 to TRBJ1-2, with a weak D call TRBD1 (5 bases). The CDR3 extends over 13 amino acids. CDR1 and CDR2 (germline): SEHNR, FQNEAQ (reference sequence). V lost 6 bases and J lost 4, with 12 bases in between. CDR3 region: CASSQNQGYGYTF. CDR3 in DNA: TGTGCCAGCAGTCAGAATCAGGGCTATGGCTACACCTTC.

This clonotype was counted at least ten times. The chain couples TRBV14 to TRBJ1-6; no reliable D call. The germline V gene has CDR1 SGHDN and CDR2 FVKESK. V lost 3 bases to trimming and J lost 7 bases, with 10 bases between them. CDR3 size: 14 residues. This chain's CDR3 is CASSQGLANSPLHF. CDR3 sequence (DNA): TGTGCCAGCAGCCAGGGGTTAGCGAATTCACCCCTCCACTTT.

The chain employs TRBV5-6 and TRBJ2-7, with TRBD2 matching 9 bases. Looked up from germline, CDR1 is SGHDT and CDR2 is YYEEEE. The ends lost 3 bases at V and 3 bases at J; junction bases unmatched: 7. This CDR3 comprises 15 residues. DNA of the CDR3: TGTGCCAGCAGCTCCCTAGCGGGATATTACTACGAGCAGTACTTC. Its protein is CASSSLAGYYYEQYF.

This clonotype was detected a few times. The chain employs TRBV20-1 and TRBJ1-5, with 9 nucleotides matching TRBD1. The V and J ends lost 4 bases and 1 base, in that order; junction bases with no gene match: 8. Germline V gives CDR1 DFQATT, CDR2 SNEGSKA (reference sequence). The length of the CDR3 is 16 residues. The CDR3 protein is CSATGTGPGSNQPQHF. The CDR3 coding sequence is TGCAGTGCTACCGGGACAGGGCCCGGGAGCAATCAGCCCCAGCATTTT.

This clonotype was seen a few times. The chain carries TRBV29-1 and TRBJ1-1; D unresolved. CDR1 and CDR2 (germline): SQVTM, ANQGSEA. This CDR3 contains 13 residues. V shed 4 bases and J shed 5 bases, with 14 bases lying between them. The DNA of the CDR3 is TGCAGCGTTGTACTCAACCAAGGGACTGAAGCTTTCTTT. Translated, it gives CSVVLNQGTEAFF.